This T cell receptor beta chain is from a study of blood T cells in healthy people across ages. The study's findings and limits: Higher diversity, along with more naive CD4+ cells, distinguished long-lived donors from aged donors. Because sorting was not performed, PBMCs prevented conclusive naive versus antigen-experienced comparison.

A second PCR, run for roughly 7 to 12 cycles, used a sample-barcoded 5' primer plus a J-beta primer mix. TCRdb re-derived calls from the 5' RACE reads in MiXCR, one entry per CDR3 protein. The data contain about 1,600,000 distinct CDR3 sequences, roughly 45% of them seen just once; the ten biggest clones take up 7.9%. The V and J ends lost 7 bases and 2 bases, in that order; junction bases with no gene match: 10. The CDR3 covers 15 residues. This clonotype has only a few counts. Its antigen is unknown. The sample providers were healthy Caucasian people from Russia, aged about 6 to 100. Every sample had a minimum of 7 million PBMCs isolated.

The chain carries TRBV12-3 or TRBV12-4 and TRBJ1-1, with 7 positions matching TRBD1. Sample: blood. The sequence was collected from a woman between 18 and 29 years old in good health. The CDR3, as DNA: TGTGCCAGCACCTTCCAGGGACAGCTAAACACTGAAGCTTTCTTT. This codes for CASTFQGQLNTEAFF.